The 8 T cell receptor beta chains below all came from one sample that was sequenced in a study of blood T cells in healthy people across ages. Combining a sample-barcoded 5' primer with a J-beta primer mix, a second PCR ran for roughly 7 to 12 cycles. TCRdb redid the calling of the 5' RACE reads with MiXCR, one entry per CDR3 protein. The table includes about 680,000 distinct CDR3 sequences, approximately 50% detected once. The sequenced sample consisted of blood. Receptors were obtained from a woman aged 55-69 years in good health.

The gene calls are TRBV20-1 and TRBJ2-7; no clear D gene. The CDR3 has 13 residues. Germline loops: CDR1 DFQATT, CDR2 SNEGSKA (reference sequence). V was shortened by 5 bases and J by 0 bases, with 11 bases between the two germline ends. The CDR3 DNA is TGCAGTGCTTGGAAGGCCCTCTCCTACGAGCAGTACTTC. Residues: CSAWKALSYEQYF.

Of note for this clonotype: One end of the junction varies from germline; a read error may be responsible. This chain joins TRBV7-6 and TRBJ2-7; 14 bases agree with TRBD2. The CDR3 is made up of 18 amino acids. Germline V lookup: CDR1 SGHVS, CDR2 FNYEAQ. The CDR3 sequence: CAGSLVTSGRGSSYEQYF. The CDR3 region has the DNA TGTGCCGGCAGCTTAGTGACTAGCGGGAGGGGGAGCTCCTACGAGCAGTACTTC.

The rearrangement uses TRBV7-2 and TRBJ2-3; 14 bases map to TRBD2. Germline V gene lookup returns CDR1 SGHTA and CDR2 FQGNSA. CDR3 length: 16 amino acids. Losses at the gene ends were 5 bases for V and 4 bases for J; bases not matched to a gene: 5. The CDR3 region is CASSPGTSGSADTQYF. The CDR3 nucleotides read TGTGCCAGCAGCCCGGGGACTAGCGGGAGCGCAGATACGCAGTATTTT.

The chain links TRBV20-1 to TRBJ2-2; weak D call: TRBD2 (5 bases). CDR1 is DFQATT and CDR2 is SNEGSKA in the germline V gene (reference sequence). The V end was cut by 7 bases, the J end by 6 bases, with 18 bases between. The CDR3 loop spans 14 amino acids. In DNA, the CDR3 is TGCAGTGTACCGGGCCTCGGGGTTCCCGGGGAGCTGTTTTTT. Protein sequence: CSVPGLGVPGELFF.

The gene calls are TRBV27 and TRBJ1-6; 7 nucleotides line up with TRBD1. Trimming cost V 8 bases and J 9 bases; bases outside gene matches: 16. The CDR3 is made up of 16 amino acids. The germline gives CDR1 MNHEY, CDR2 SMNVEV (reference sequence). CDR3 nucleotides: TGTGCCAGCCTTGACAGGGCAGGGGTACTTGGTTCACCCCTCCACTTT. This encodes CASLDRAGVLGSPLHF.

The chain employs TRBV29-1 and TRBJ1-1; D is perhaps TRBD1 (6 bases). The CDR3 loop spans 13 amino acids. V lost 2 bases, J lost 2 bases, and 9 bases lay in between. Germline assignment: CDR1 SQVTM and CDR2 ANQGSEA. The CDR3 reads CSVERQVNTEAFF. The CDR3 coding sequence is TGCAGCGTTGAAAGACAGGTCAACACTGAAGCTTTCTTT. Full variable domain (outside the CDR3, taken from reference TRBV29-1 and TRBJ1-1): SAVISQKPSRDICQRGTSLTIQCQVDSQVTMMFWYRQQPGQSLTLIATANQGSEATYESGFVIDKFPISRPNLTFSTLTVSNMSPEDSSIYLCSVERQVNTEAFFGQGTRLTVV.

The chain links TRBV15 to TRBJ2-1, with TRBD2 matching over 14 bases. V lost 0 bases, J lost 8 bases, and 6 bases stayed unmatched. CDR1 is LNHNV, CDR2 YYDKDF, per germline (reference sequence). The CDR3 is 17 amino acids. The CDR3 spells CATSRDQGLAGGDEQFF. CDR3 in DNA: TGTGCCACCAGCAGAGATCAAGGACTAGCGGGAGGCGATGAGCAGTTCTTC.

The CDR3 here is CASSASLGTEAFF. CDR3 bases: TGTGCCAGCAGTGCGAGCCTGGGCACTGAAGCTTTCTTT. V and J are TRBV2 and TRBJ1-1; D unclear. Germline V gene lookup returns CDR1 SNHLY and CDR2 FYNNEI. The CDR3 has 13 residues. With 4 bases removed from V and 4 bases from J, the gap between germline ends came to 10 bases.